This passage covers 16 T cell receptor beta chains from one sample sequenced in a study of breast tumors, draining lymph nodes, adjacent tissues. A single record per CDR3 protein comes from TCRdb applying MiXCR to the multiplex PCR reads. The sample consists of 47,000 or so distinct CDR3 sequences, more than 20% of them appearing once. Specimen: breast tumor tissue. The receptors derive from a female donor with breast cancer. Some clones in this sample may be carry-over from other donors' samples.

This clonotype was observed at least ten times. CDR3 region: CASSFAGAPLGEQYF. The CDR3 region has the DNA TGTGCCAGCAGCTTCGCCGGTGCCCCCTTGGGCGAGCAGTACTTC. The gene calls are TRBV5-8 and TRBJ2-7, with D hard to call. This CDR3 is 15 amino acids long. V lost 2 bases, J lost 6 bases, and 18 bases lay in between. Germline assignment: CDR1 SGHTS and CDR2 YDEGEE.

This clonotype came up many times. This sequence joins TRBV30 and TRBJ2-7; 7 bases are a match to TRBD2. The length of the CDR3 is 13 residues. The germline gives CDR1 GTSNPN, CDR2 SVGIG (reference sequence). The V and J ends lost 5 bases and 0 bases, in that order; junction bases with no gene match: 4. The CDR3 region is CAWRDYASYEQYF. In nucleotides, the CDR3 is TGTGCCTGGCGGGACTACGCCTCCTACGAGCAGTACTTC.

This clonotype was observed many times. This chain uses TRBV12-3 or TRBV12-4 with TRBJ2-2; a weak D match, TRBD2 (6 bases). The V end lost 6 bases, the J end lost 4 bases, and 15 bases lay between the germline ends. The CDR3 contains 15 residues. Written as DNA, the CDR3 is TGTGCCAGCAGCCGCCGGGACTCGTTCACCGGGGAGCTGTTTTTT. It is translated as CASSRRDSFTGELFF.

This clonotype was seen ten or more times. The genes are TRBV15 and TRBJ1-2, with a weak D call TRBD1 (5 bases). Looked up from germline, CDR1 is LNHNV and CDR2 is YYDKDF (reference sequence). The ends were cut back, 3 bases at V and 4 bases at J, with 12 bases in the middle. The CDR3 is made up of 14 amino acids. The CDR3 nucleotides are TGTGCCACCAGCAGTGGGGCAGGGAGCTATGGCTACACCTTC. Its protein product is CATSSGAGSYGYTF.

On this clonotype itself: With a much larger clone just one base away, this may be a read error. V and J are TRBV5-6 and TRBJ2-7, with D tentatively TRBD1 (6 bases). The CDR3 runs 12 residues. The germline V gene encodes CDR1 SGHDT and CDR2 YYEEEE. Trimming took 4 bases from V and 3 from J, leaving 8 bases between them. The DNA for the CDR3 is TGTGCCAGCAGCGGACAGCTCTACGAGCAGTACTTC. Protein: CASSGQLYEQYF.

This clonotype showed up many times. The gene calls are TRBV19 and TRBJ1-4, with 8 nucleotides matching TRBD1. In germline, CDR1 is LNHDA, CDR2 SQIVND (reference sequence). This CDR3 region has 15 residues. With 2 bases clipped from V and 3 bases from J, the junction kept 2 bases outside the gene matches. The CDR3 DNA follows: TGTGCCAGTAGTATACGGACAGGGCCTAATGAAAAACTGTTTTTT. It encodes CASSIRTGPNEKLFF. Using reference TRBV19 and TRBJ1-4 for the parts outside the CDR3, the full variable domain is DGGITQSPKYLFRKEGQNVTLSCEQNLNHDAMYWYRQDPGQGLRLIYYSQIVNDFQKGDIAEGYSVSREKKESFPLTVTSAQKNPTAFYLCASSIRTGPNEKLFFGSGTQLSVL.

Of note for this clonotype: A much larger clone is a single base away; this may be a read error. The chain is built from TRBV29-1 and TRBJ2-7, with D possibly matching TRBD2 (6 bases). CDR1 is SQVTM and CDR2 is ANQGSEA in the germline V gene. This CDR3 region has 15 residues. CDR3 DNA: TGCAGCGTCGAAGGGACTTCTAGCTCCTACAATGAGCAGTACTTC. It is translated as CSVEGTSSSYNEQYF.

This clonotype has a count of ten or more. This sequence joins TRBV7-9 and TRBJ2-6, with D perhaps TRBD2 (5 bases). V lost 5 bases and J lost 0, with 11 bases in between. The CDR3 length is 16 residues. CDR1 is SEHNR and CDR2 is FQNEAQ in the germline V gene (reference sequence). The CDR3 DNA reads TGTGCCAGCAGCCCCCCGCGGGCCTCTGGGGCCAACGTCCTGACTTTC. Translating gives CASSPPRASGANVLTF.

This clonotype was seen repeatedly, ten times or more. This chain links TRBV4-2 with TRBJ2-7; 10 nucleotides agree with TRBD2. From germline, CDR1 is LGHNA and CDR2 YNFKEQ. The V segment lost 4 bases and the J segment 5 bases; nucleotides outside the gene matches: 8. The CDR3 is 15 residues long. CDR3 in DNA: TGTGCCAGCAGCCCCGAAAGCGGGAGGGCCCACGAGCAGTACTTC. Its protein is CASSPESGRAHEQYF.

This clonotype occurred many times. The CDR3 is CASGGDQPQHF. In DNA, the CDR3 is TGTGCCAGCGGGGGGGACCAGCCCCAGCATTTT. The genes are TRBV2 and TRBJ1-5, with D possibly TRBD1 on 5 matching bases. V lost 8 bases, J lost 7 bases, and 9 bases lay in between. Germline loops: CDR1 SNHLY, CDR2 FYNNEI. This CDR3 is built from 11 residues.

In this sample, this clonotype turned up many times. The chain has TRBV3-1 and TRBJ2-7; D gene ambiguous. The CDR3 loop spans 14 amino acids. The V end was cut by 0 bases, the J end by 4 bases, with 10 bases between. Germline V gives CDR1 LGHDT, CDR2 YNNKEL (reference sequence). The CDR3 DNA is TGTGCCAGCAGCCAAGATCTTTCAGGTTACGAGCAGTACTTC. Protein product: CASSQDLSGYEQYF.

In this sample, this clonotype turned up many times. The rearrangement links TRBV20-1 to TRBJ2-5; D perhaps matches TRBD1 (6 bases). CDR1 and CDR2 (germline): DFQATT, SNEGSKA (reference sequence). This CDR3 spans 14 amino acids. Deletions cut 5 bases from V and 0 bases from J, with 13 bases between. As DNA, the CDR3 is TGCAGTGCTCGGACAGAGACGAACCAAGAGACCCAGTACTTC. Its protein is CSARTETNQETQYF.

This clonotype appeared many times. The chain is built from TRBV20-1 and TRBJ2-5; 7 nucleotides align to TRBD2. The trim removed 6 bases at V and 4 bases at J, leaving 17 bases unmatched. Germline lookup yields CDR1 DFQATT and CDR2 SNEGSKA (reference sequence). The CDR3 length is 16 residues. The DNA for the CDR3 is TGCAGTGCCAGAAACTTACCGGGAGGTTTACGAGAGACCCAGTACTTC. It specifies CSARNLPGGLRETQYF.

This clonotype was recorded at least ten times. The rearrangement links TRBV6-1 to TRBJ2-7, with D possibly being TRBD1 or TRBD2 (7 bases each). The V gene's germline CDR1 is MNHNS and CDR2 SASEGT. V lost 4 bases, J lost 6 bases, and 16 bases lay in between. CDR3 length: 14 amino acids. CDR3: CASSAQGGAAEQYF. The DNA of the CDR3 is TGTGCCAGCAGTGCCCAGGGGGGGGCCGCCGAGCAGTACTTC.

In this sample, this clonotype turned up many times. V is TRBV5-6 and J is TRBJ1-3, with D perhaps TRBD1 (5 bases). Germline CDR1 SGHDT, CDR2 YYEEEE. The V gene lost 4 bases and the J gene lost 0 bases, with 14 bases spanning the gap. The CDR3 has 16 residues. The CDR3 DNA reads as TGTGCCAGCAGCACCAGGACAAAGAGCTCTGGAAACACCATATATTTT. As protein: CASSTRTKSSGNTIYF.

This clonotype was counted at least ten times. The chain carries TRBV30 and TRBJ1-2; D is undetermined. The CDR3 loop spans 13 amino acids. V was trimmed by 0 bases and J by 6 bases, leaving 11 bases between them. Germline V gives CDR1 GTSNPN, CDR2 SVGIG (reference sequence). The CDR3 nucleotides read TGTGCCTGGAGTGTATCGGTGACTCATGGCTACACCTTC. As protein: CAWSVSVTHGYTF.